What follows are 6 T cell receptor beta chains derived from one specimen sequenced in a study of graft-versus-host responses after intestinal transplantation. Antigen specificity for these receptors is unknown. Some clones are missing from TCRdb's copy, which holds only in-frame ones; the method was immunoSEQ multiplex PCR. The table shows approximately 93,000 clones, with about nine tenths occurring only once. Specimen: unstimulated CD8+ T cells sorted from spleen or lymph node cells, collected before transplant. The receptor set was obtained from a human donor who was the organ donor for an intestinal transplant.

The chain employs TRBV27 and TRBJ2-7, with TRBD1 as a possible D gene (5 bases). The CDR3 extends over 15 amino acids. The ends were cut back, 2 bases at V and 5 bases at J, with 16 bases in the middle. CDR1 is MNHEY, CDR2 SMNVEV, per germline (reference sequence). CDR3 protein: CASSLGAMSRHEQYF. In DNA, the CDR3 is TGTGCCAGCAGTTTAGGGGCTATGTCTAGACACGAGCAGTACTTC.

The gene calls are TRBV15 and TRBJ2-2; TRBD1 matches 8 bases. V was clipped by 5 bases and J by 2 bases; unmatched bases: 7. CDR1 is LNHNV, CDR2 YYDKDF, per germline (reference sequence). This CDR3 has 16 residues. The chain's CDR3 is CATSLDRGHNTGELFF. In DNA, the CDR3 is TGTGCCACCAGCCTCGACAGGGGACATAACACCGGGGAGCTGTTTTTT. Full variable domain (rest looked up from reference TRBV15 and TRBJ2-2): DAMVIQNPRYQVTQFGKPVTLSCSQTLNHNVMYWYQQKSSQAPKLLFHYYDKDFNNEADTPDNFQSRRPNTSFCFLDIRSPGLGDTAMYLCATSLDRGHNTGELFFGEGSRLTVL.

The CDR3 coding sequence is TGTGCCACCAGCATTTCAAAAGCAAACACTGAAGCTTTCTTT. Its protein product is CATSISKANTEAFF. The chain carries TRBV15 and TRBJ1-1; D unclear. The CDR3 consists of 14 residues. The V and J ends lost 4 bases and 2 bases respectively, with 11 bases between them. Germline CDR1 is LNHNV and CDR2 is YYDKDF (reference sequence).

The chain recombines TRBV9 with TRBJ2-3; D gene ambiguous. Germline values: CDR1 SGDLS, CDR2 YYNGEE. The CDR3 length is 14 residues. Between the trimmed V and J ends, which lost 0 bases and 11 bases, there was a span of 16 bases. This CDR3 reads CASSVDGSWVVQYF. For the CDR3, the DNA is TGTGCCAGCAGCGTAGATGGTAGCTGGGTAGTGCAGTATTTT.

The chain has TRBV28 and TRBJ1-2; D is unclear. CDR3 length: 15 residues. Germline-derived CDR1 and CDR2 are MDHEN and SYDVKM. V shed 7 bases and J shed 4 bases, with 19 bases lying between them. The CDR3 coding sequence is TGTGCCAGCAACACGAGGATAGGCTCCTCCTATGGCTACACCTTC. As protein: CASNTRIGSSYGYTF.

The chain links TRBV11-3 to TRBJ2-2; tentatively, D is TRBD2 (6 bases). Looked up from germline, CDR1 is SGHNT and CDR2 is YENEEA. Trimming stripped 5 bases from V and 10 bases from J, with 20 bases between. CDR3 length equals 15 residues. The DNA of the CDR3 is TGTGCCAGCAGCGGCCGGGACTGGGAACCGGTGGAGCTGTTTTTT. This gives the protein CASSGRDWEPVELFF.